A single sample gave rise to the 16 T cell receptor beta chains below, sequenced in a study of T cell changes during pregnancy in multiple sclerosis. Only in-frame clones appear in the TCRdb table, and some are missing; sequencing was by immunoSEQ multiplex PCR. The sample has under 35,000 clones, under 90% seen once. The sample was CD8+ T cells from peripheral blood mononuclear cells, taken after pregnancy. Receptor source: a female donor with multiple sclerosis, enrolled in a pregnancy study.

The genes are TRBV9 and TRBJ2-3, with TRBD2 matching over 9 bases. The germline V gene encodes CDR1 SGDLS and CDR2 YYNGEE. The ends lost 0 bases at V and 2 bases at J; junction bases unmatched: 13. CDR3 length: 19 amino acids. The CDR3 bases are TGTGCCAGCAGCGTAGGACCTCGGGGGCTAGCGGGATACACAGATACGCAGTATTTT. Its translation is CASSVGPRGLAGYTDTQYF.

On this clone: The sample contains more than one DNA sequence encoding this CDR3. The DNA of the CDR3 is TGTGCCAGCAGTCCGACAGACTCCTACGAGCAGTACTTC. Encoded protein: CASSPTDSYEQYF. V and J are TRBV27 and TRBJ2-7, with D possibly matching TRBD1 (5 bases). Germline V lookup: CDR1 MNHEY, CDR2 SMNVEV (reference sequence). This CDR3 spans 13 amino acids. Deletions cut 5 bases from V and 0 bases from J, with 8 bases between.

The chain is built from TRBV6-5 and TRBJ1-2; 9 positions agree with TRBD1. CDR3 length: 14 amino acids. Germline values: CDR1 MNHEY, CDR2 SVGAGI. Trimming cost V 8 bases and J 7 bases; bases outside gene matches: 11. The CDR3 is CASGARTGEAGYTF. For the CDR3, the DNA is TGTGCCAGCGGCGCCCGGACAGGGGAGGCTGGCTACACCTTC.

The V call is TRBV18, the J call TRBJ2-1; 8 positions match TRBD1. V shed 5 bases and J 0 bases; nucleotides not matched to a gene: 12. In germline, CDR1 is KGHSH, CDR2 LQKENI. The CDR3 spans 18 residues. CDR3 sequence reads: CASSSGQGGVSSYNEQFF. The CDR3 region has the DNA TGTGCCAGCTCATCAGGACAGGGTGGCGTCAGCTCCTACAATGAGCAGTTCTTC.

This rearrangement joins TRBV2 to TRBJ1-5, with a tentative D call TRBD1 (6 bases). CDR3 length: 12 amino acids. V gave up 2 bases and J gave up 12 bases, with 11 bases separating them. The germline gives CDR1 SNHLY, CDR2 FYNNEI. CDR3 in amino acids: CASSESGGHQHF. CDR3 bases: TGTGCCAGCAGTGAATCTGGGGGCCACCAGCATTTT.

The gene calls are TRBV27 and TRBJ2-5; tentatively, D is TRBD1 (6 bases). This CDR3 comprises 15 residues. Trimming took off 4 bases at V and 3 bases at J, with 15 bases between the two ends. Germline V gene lookup returns CDR1 MNHEY and CDR2 SMNVEV (reference sequence). In DNA, the CDR3 is TGTGCCAGCAGTTCATACCGGGACATAGAAGAGACCCAGTACTTC. It yields the protein CASSSYRDIEETQYF.

The J gene is TRBJ2-1, the V gene TRBV6-1; 16 bases fit TRBD2. This CDR3 spans 15 amino acids. The germline V gene encodes CDR1 MNHNS and CDR2 SASEGT. V dropped 5 bases and J dropped 8; count of bases not matched to a gene: 3. As DNA, the CDR3 is TGTGCCAGCAGTACCGGGACTAGCGGGGGGGATGAGCAGTTCTTC. Its translation: CASSTGTSGGDEQFF.

V and J are TRBV7-3 and TRBJ2-1; 9 bases align to TRBD2. There are 15 residues in the CDR3. Germline trimming cut 1 base from V and 3 bases from J; bases unmatched to any gene: 1. Germline V gene data show CDR1 as SGHTA and CDR2 as FQGTGA. The CDR3 DNA is TGTGCCAGCAGCTTAAGCGGGGGGGGCTACAATGAGCAGTTCTTC. Translating gives CASSLSGGGYNEQFF.

The chain is built from TRBV4-3 and TRBJ2-1; D ambiguous. The CDR3 extends over 13 amino acids. V was pared by 0 bases and J by 8 bases, with 8 bases between. Germline V gene sequence: CDR1 LGHNA, CDR2 YSLEER. The CDR3 loop reads CASSQETLYEQFF. The CDR3 coding sequence is TGCGCCAGCAGCCAAGAAACTCTCTATGAGCAGTTCTTC.

This clone appeared once. V is TRBV4-1 and J is TRBJ2-7; D unresolved. This CDR3 spans 14 amino acids. V was trimmed by 4 bases and J by 4 bases, leaving 14 bases between them. Germline assignment: CDR1 MGHRA and CDR2 YSYEKL. The CDR3 DNA is TGCGCCAGCAGCCTACCGGGTCGGGTGTACGAGCAGTACTTC. It is translated as CASSLPGRVYEQYF.

This clone was seen a few times. The chain combines TRBV9 with TRBJ1-1; tentatively, D is TRBD1 (6 bases). The germline V gene encodes CDR1 SGDLS and CDR2 YYNGEE. The CDR3 is 14 residues long. Trimming pared 4 bases from V and 0 bases from J, leaving 10 bases between. CDR3 loop: CASSSGVVNTEAFF. CDR3 nucleotides: TGTGCCAGCAGCTCAGGGGTCGTGAACACTGAAGCTTTCTTT.

Relative to its sample, this clone is medium-sized. The chain links TRBV28 to TRBJ1-2; D remains unclear. CDR1 and CDR2 from the germline V gene are MDHEN and SYDVKM. This CDR3 comprises 13 residues. V was pared by 1 base and J by 4 bases, with 7 bases between. DNA of the CDR3: TGTGCCAGCAGTTTATACAGAACCTATGGCTACACCTTC. This translates into CASSLYRTYGYTF.

V and J are TRBV7-2 and TRBJ2-1; 10 bases line up with TRBD2. CDR3 length: 17 residues. Trimming removed 4 bases from V and 1 base from J; junction bases left unmatched: 7. Germline-derived CDR1 and CDR2 are SGHTA and FQGNSA. DNA of the CDR3: TGTGCCAGCAGCTGGAAACTAGCGGGGAGATCCTACAATGAGCAGTTCTTC. This gives the protein CASSWKLAGRSYNEQFF.

In DNA, the CDR3 is TGTGCCAGCAGAATAAATTTACCGGGTGCGGAGACCCAGTACTTC. Protein product: CASRINLPGAETQYF. The chain employs TRBV6-5 and TRBJ2-5; D uncertain. Trimming pared 6 bases from V and 5 bases from J, leaving 19 bases between. The CDR3 is made up of 15 amino acids. Germline-derived CDR1 and CDR2 are MNHEY and SVGAGI.

The CDR3 region is CASSDGYSGGPRGGELFF. CDR3 DNA: TGTGCCAGCAGTGACGGGTATAGCGGGGGCCCCAGAGGCGGGGAGCTGTTTTTT. The gene calls are TRBV25-1 and TRBJ2-2; 9 bases map to TRBD2. The CDR3 length is 18 residues. CDR1 and CDR2 from the germline V gene are MGHDK and SYGVNS. J lost 7 bases, V lost 3 bases, and 15 bases had no gene match.

The V call is TRBV11-3, the J call TRBJ2-7; D perhaps matches TRBD2 (5 bases). Germline values: CDR1 SGHNT, CDR2 YENEEA. This CDR3 spans 12 amino acids. Between the trimmed V and J ends, which lost 5 bases and 2 bases, there was a span of 7 bases. The CDR3 DNA follows: TGTGCCAGCAGCCACGGGACCTACGAGCAGTACTTC. Translating gives CASSHGTYEQYF.